One T cell receptor beta chain is described in this entry. The entry originates in a study of blood T cell repertoires in COVID-19. At the level of the study: From T cells, B-cell-depleted T cells, or PBMCs came the material, which was cDNA or gDNA.

Grouping used clinical history reported by participants in a survey and questionnaire. V lost 0 bases to trimming and J lost 6 bases, with 14 bases between them. CDR1 is SGDLS, CDR2 YYNGEE, per germline. CDR3 length: 15 residues. The assay was immunoSEQ multiplex PCR, and TCRdb's table has in-frame clones only and misses some. Of around 450,000 clones in the sample, 90% were seen once. The gene calls are TRBV9 and TRBJ2-3; a possible D gene is TRBD2 (6 bases). The sample was PBMCs or T cells enriched from blood (not recorded which). The sequence was obtained from a man between 18 and 35 years old who had recovered from COVID-19. The CDR3 is CASSVGLGEGDTQYF. The DNA for the CDR3 is TGTGCCAGCAGCGTAGGACTAGGGGAAGGTGATACGCAGTATTTT. The full variable domain, in which reference TRBV9 and TRBJ2-3 provide the parts outside the CDR3, is DSGVTQTPKHLITATGQRVTLRCSPRSGDLSVYWYQQSLDQGLQFLIQYYNGEERAKGNILERFSAQQFPDLHSELNLSSLELGDSALYFCASSVGLGEGDTQYFGPGTRLTVL.